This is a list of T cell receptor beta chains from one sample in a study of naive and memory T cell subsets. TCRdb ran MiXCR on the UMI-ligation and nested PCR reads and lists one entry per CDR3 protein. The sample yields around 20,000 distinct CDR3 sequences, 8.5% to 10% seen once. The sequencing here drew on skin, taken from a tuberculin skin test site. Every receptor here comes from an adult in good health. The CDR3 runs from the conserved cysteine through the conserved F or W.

CDR3aa: CSARTTAPYGYTF
v_gene: TRBV20-1

CDR3aa: CATSRDRLGIGELFF
v_gene: TRBV15

CDR3aa: CASSEAPPGQNNSPLHF
v_gene: TRBV2

CDR3aa: CASSLGTRDTQGTQYF
v_gene: TRBV5-1

CDR3aa: CASSLAREQYF
v_gene: TRBV5-6

CDR3aa: CASSEIMISSYNEQFF
v_gene: TRBV10-2

CDR3aa: CASSYGRLYEQYF
v_gene: TRBV12-3/TRBV12-4

CDR3aa: CASSETSGTYNEQFF
v_gene: TRBV5-4

CDR3aa: CASSQGVSNQPQHF
v_gene: TRBV4-3

CDR3aa: CASSQDPLHSYEQYF
v_gene: TRBV4-1

CDR3aa: CASISVNSYEQYF
v_gene: TRBV6-5

CDR3aa: CASSLAQGEGQETQYF
v_gene: TRBV5-1

CDR3aa: CASSLFTDGDTF
v_gene: TRBV5-4

CDR3aa: CSARDRTRADTQYF
v_gene: TRBV20-1

CDR3aa: CASSFGGGETQYF
v_gene: TRBV12-3/TRBV12-4

CDR3aa: CASSYQGGTEPQHF
v_gene: TRBV6-5

CDR3aa: CASSLSISGGGTDTQYF
v_gene: TRBV27

CDR3aa: CASRPGQGAGYGYTF
v_gene: TRBV6-4

CDR3aa: CASRRISTLLYEQYF
v_gene: TRBV6-2/TRBV6-3

CDR3aa: CASSLGQGTDTQYF
v_gene: TRBV7-6

CDR3aa: CASRSSYPGQGRTDTQYF
v_gene: TRBV2

CDR3aa: CSVDAGGYTDTQYF
v_gene: TRBV29-1

CDR3aa: CSASGLGTSSVWQYF
v_gene: TRBV20-1

CDR3aa: CASKRNDGSYEQYF
v_gene: TRBV6-2/TRBV6-3

CDR3aa: CASSFLPPFGHGRDEQFF
v_gene: TRBV28

CDR3aa: CASSPDNYEQYF
v_gene: TRBV6-6

CDR3aa: CASSSGRNPANEKLFF
v_gene: TRBV5-1

CDR3aa: CASRGGEKLFF
v_gene: TRBV6-6

CDR3aa: CASSEGLAGDEQYF
v_gene: TRBV5-1

CDR3aa: CASSLIYTDTQYF
v_gene: TRBV11-2

CDR3aa: CASSRTSGRASSYNEQFF
v_gene: TRBV18

CDR3aa: CASSSGGPGSNQPQHF
v_gene: TRBV7-3

CDR3aa: CSARDRDGGALETQYF
v_gene: TRBV20-1

CDR3aa: CASSLGDRDNEQFF
v_gene: TRBV12-3/TRBV12-4

CDR3aa: CAIRGTGVGDEQFF
v_gene: TRBV10-3

CDR3aa: CASSQDDNYKKLFF
v_gene: TRBV4-1

CDR3aa: CASSESGANVLTF
v_gene: TRBV7-3

CDR3aa: CASSFSRAYEQYF
v_gene: TRBV28

CDR3aa: CASSFQGIHGELFF
v_gene: TRBV12-3/TRBV12-4

CDR3aa: CSVAKRGHDTEAFF
v_gene: TRBV29-1